This TCR beta chain comes out of a study of blood T cell repertoires in COVID-19. As processed by the authors: Cell counts per sample came from amplifying reference gene primers. Measured with immunoSEQ multiplex PCR; TCRdb has only the in-frame clones, and not every one. That table is the source of V, J and clone size, and D and trimming were worked out from the DNA. The sample lists 250,000 or so clones, 65% to 90% occurring once. The sequence came from a man in his forties who had recovered from COVID-19. Sample: PBMCs or T cells enriched from blood (not recorded which).

CDR3 nucleotides: TGTGCCAGTAGCACTCTCCAGGCTATGCCCTTGCTGGATGGCTACACCTTC. Its protein is CASSTLQAMPLLDGYTF. This sequence joins TRBV19 and TRBJ1-2; D is uncertain. The CDR3 loop spans 17 amino acids. The germline CDR1 and CDR2 sequences are LNHDA and SQIVND (reference sequence). V lost 6 bases, J lost 6 bases, and 26 bases lay in between.